This T cell receptor beta chain originates from a study of cytomegalovirus exposure and HLA in healthy donors. V lost 8 bases and J lost 0; bases outside the gene matches: 7. The CDR3 runs 14 residues. Germline assignment: CDR1 LNHDA and CDR2 SQIVND (reference sequence). PCR was performed using 60 Vbeta and 13 Jbeta primers. Data came from immunoSEQ multiplex PCR; TCRdb stores just in-frame clones and leaves some out. The sample consists of about 160,000 clones, nearly 80% of them appearing once. This chain links TRBV19 with TRBJ2-7, with TRBD1 identical over 7 bases. The sample taken for sequencing was PBMCs. This TCR came from a woman between 50 and 59 years old in good health and CMV-seropositive. As DNA, the CDR3 is TGTGCCAGTGCCGACAGGGAAAGCTCCTACGAGCAGTACTTC. Its protein is CASADRESSYEQYF.